Detailed here is one T cell receptor beta chain. The data belong to a study of CD8 T cells in Susac syndrome. CDR1 DFQATT and CDR2 SNEGSKA come from the germline V gene (reference sequence). This CDR3 has 12 amino acids. It was with random hexamers that 0.5 to 1 ug RNA was reverse transcribed. The authors amplified TCR beta CDR3 across 54 Vbeta and 13 Jbeta using immunoSEQ multiplex PCR. In TCRdb, the immunoSEQ multiplex PCR reads were re-called with MiXCR into one record per CDR3 protein. The table has roughly 200,000 distinct CDR3 sequences, about 95% seen once. CD8+ and CD4+ T cells taken from blood had their TCR beta sequenced.

The V call is TRBV20-1, the J call TRBJ2-1, with 8 bases lining up with TRBD2. This TCR came from a human donor in good health. Sequenced material: CD4+ T cells from PBMCs. The CDR3 DNA is TGCATCTCCCCGGCGGGGGGCAATGAGCAGTTCTTC. Protein sequence: CISPAGGNEQFF.